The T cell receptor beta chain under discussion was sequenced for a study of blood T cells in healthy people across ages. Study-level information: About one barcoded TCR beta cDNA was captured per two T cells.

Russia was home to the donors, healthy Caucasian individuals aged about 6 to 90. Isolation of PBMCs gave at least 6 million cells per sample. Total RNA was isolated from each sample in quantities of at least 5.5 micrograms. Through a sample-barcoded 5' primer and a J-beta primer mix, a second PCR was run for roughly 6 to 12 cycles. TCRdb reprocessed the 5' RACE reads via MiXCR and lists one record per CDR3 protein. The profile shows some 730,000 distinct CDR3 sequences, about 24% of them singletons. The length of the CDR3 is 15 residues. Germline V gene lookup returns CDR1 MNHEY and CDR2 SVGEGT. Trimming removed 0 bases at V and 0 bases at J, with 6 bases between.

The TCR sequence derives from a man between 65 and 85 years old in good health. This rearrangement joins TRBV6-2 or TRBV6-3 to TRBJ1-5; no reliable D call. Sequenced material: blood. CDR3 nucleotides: TGTGCCAGCAGTTACTCCGGGGATAGCAATCAGCCCCAGCATTTT. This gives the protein CASSYSGDSNQPQHF.